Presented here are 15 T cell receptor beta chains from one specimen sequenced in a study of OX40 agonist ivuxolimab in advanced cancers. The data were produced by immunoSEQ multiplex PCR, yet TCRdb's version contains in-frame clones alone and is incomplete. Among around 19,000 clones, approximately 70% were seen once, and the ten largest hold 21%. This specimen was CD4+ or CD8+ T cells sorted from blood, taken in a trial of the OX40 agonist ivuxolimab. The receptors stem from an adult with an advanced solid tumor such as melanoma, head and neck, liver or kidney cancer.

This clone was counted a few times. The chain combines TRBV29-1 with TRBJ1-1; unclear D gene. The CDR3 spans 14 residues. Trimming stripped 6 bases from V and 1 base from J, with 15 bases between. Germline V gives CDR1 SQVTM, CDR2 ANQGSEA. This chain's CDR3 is CSVARGAGNTEAFF. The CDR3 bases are TGCAGCGTCGCCCGGGGAGCAGGGAACACTGAAGCTTTCTTT.

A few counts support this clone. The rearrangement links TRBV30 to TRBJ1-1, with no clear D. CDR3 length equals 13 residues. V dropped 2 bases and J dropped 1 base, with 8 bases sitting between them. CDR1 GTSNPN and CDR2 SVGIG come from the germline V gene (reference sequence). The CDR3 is CAWSYGRNTEAFF. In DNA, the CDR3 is TGTGCCTGGAGTTATGGCAGGAACACTGAAGCTTTCTTT.

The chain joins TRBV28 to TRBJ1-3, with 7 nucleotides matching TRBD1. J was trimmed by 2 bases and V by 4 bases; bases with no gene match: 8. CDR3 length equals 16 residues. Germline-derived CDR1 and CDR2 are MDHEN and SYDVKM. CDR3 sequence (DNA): TGTGCCAGCAGTTCCTCTAGGACAGGCCCTGGAAACACCATATATTTT. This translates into CASSSSRTGPGNTIYF.

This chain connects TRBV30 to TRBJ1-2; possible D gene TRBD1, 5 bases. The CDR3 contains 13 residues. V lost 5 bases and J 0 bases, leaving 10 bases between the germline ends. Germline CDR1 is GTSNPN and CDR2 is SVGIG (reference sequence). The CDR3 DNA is TGTGCCTGGGAGGCAGGGCCTAACTATGGCTACACCTTC. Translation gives CAWEAGPNYGYTF.

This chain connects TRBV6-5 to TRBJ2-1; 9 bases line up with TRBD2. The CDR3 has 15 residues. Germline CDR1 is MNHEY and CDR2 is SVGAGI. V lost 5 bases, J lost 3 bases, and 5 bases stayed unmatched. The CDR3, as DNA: TGTGCCAGCAGTCTTAGCGGGGGAAACTACAATGAGCAGTTCTTC. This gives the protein CASSLSGGNYNEQFF.

CDR3 in DNA: TGCGCCAGCAGTCAATCGACAGGTGCAAACAAAAACATTCAGTACTTC. Its translation is CASSQSTGANKNIQYF. The chain carries TRBV23-1 and TRBJ2-4; a weak D match, TRBD1 (6 bases). TRBV23-1 is an ORF, and what it does is uncertain. Trimming pared 0 bases from V and 3 bases from J, leaving 12 bases between. This CDR3 has 16 residues.

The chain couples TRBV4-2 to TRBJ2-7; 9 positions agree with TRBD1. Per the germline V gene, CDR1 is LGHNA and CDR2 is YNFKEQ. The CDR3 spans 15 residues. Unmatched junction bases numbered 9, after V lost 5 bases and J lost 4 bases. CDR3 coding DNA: TGTGCCAGCAGCGGAACCGGGACAGGGATTTACGAGCAGTACTTC. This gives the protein CASSGTGTGIYEQYF.

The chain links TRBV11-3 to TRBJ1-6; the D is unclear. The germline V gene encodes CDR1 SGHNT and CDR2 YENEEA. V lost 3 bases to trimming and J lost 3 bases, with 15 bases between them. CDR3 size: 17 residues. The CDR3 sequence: CASSLSYGLGYNSPLHF. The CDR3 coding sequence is TGTGCCAGCAGCTTGTCTTATGGGTTGGGCTATAATTCACCCCTCCACTTT.

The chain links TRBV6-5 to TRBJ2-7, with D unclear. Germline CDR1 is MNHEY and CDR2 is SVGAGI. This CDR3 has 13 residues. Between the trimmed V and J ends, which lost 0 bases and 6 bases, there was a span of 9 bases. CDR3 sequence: CASSYSSSSEQYF. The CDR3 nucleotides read TGTGCCAGCAGTTACTCGAGCAGTAGCGAGCAGTACTTC.

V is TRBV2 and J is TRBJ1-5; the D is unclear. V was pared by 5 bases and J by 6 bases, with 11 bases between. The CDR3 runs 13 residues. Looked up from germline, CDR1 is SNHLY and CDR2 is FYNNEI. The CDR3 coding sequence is TGTGCCAGCAGTCCCGCGGGTCCTCAGCCCCAGCATTTT. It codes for CASSPAGPQPQHF. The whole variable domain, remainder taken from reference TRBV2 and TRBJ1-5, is EPEVTQTPSHQVTQMGQEVILRCVPISNHLYFYWYRQILGQKVEFLVSFYNNEISEKSEIFDDQFSVERPDGSNFTLKIRSTKLEDSAMYFCASSPAGPQPQHFGDGTRLSIL.

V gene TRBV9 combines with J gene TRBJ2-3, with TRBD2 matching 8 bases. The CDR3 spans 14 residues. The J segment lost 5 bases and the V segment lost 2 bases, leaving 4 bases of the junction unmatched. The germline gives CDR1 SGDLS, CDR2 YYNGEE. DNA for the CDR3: TGTGCCAGCAGCGTCCGGGGGGGCGGAGATACGCAGTATTTT. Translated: CASSVRGGGDTQYF. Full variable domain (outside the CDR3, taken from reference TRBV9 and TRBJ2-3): DSGVTQTPKHLITATGQRVTLRCSPRSGDLSVYWYQQSLDQGLQFLIQYYNGEERAKGNILERFSAQQFPDLHSELNLSSLELGDSALYFCASSVRGGGDTQYFGPGTRLTVL.

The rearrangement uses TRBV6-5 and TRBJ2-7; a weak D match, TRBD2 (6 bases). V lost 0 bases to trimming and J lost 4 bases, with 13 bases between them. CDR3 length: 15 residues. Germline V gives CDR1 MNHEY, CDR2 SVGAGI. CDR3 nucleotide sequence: TGTGCCAGCAGTTACTCGCGCGGGGCGAGGTACGAGCAGTACTTC. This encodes CASSYSRGARYEQYF.

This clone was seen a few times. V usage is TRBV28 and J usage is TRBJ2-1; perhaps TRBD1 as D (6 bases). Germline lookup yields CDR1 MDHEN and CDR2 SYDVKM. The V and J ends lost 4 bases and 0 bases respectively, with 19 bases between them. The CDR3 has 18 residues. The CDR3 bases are TGTGCCAGCAGTTCGGACCTCTCCACAGGGAGCTCCTACAATGAGCAGTTCTTC. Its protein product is CASSSDLSTGSSYNEQFF.

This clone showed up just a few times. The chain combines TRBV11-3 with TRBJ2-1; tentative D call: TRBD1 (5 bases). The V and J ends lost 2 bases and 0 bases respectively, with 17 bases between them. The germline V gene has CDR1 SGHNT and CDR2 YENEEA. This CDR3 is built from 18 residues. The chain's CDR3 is CASSLKGRGWSSYNEQFF. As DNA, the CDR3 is TGTGCCAGCAGCTTAAAGGGTAGGGGCTGGAGCTCCTACAATGAGCAGTTCTTC.

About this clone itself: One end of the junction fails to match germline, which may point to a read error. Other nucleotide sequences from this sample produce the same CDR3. The CDR3 reads CASRSTGGPTYEQYF. The CDR3 nucleotides read TGTGCCAGCAGATCGACAGGGGGTCCGACCTACGAGCAGTACTTT. V is TRBV6-5 and J is TRBJ2-7, with 9 bases lining up with TRBD1. CDR3 size: 15 residues. Germline lookup yields CDR1 MNHEY and CDR2 SVGAGI.